This passage covers 12 T cell receptor beta chains from one sample sequenced in a study of blood T cells in healthy people across ages. Combining a sample-barcoded 5' primer with a J-beta primer mix, a second PCR ran for about 7 to 11 cycles. TCRdb reprocessed the 5' RACE reads via MiXCR and lists one record per CDR3 protein. The data show fewer than 2,000,000 distinct CDR3 sequences, 35% to 50% seen once. The sequenced sample was blood. The receptors derive from a human donor in good health.

This chain uses TRBV6-6 with TRBJ1-2; 8 bases fit TRBD1. The CDR3 is made up of 14 amino acids. Germline V gene sequence: CDR1 MNHNY, CDR2 SVGAGI (reference sequence). V gave up 2 bases and J gave up 4 bases; unmatched junction bases: 3. The CDR3 DNA is TGTGCCAGCAGTTACACGGACAGGGTCTATGGCTACACCTTC. Translation: CASSYTDRVYGYTF.

This clonotype came up a few times. The rearrangement links TRBV4-3 to TRBJ2-7; 11 bases line up with TRBD2. V gave up 0 bases and J gave up 6 bases; unmatched junction bases: 16. The CDR3 has 19 residues. The germline V gene has CDR1 LGHNA and CDR2 YSLEER. CDR3 DNA: TGCGCCAGCAGCCAAGATGTTAGCTCCCTAGCGGGGGGCCCCTTCGAGCAGTACTTC. Translating gives CASSQDVSSLAGGPFEQYF.

Comment on this clonotype: Its ends do not fully match the called genes, so a read error is possible. This sequence joins TRBV7-9 and TRBJ2-5; possibly TRBD2 for D (6 bases). The CDR3 extends over 11 amino acids. Per the germline V gene, CDR1 is SEHNR and CDR2 is FQNEAQ (reference sequence). The CDR3 loop is CASSSGETRYF. DNA of the CDR3: TGTGCCAGCAGTTCGGGGGAGACCCGGTACTTC.

The chain is built from TRBV6-2 or TRBV6-3 and TRBJ1-2; D is perhaps TRBD1 (5 bases). CDR1 and CDR2 from the germline V gene are MNHEY and SVGEGT. This CDR3 is built from 18 residues. The V end was cut by 3 bases, the J end by 3 bases, with 23 bases between. The CDR3 DNA follows: TGTGCCAGCAGTTATGACTCCGCATCTTACATAGGGGACTATGGCTACACCTTC. Translated, it gives CASSYDSASYIGDYGYTF.

The genes are TRBV24-1 and TRBJ1-2; D uncertain. The V gene's germline CDR1 is KGHDR and CDR2 SFDVKD. With 7 bases removed from V and 4 bases from J, the gap between germline ends came to 12 bases. This CDR3 is 13 amino acids long. The CDR3 DNA is TGTGCCACCAGCGAGACGCCTTTCTATGGCTACACCTTC. Protein: CATSETPFYGYTF.

A single count supports this clonotype. The V call is TRBV5-1, the J call TRBJ2-1; D ambiguous. The CDR3 consists of 16 residues. V lost 0 bases to trimming and J lost 1 base, with 11 bases between them. The V gene's germline CDR1 is SGHRS and CDR2 YFSETQ. For the CDR3, the DNA is TGCGCCAGCAGCTTGGGGGGATCGACGTCCTACAATGAGCAGTTCTTC. Its protein product is CASSLGGSTSYNEQFF.

The rearrangement uses TRBV12-5 and TRBJ2-3, with a weak D call TRBD2 (6 bases). This CDR3 is 14 amino acids long. CDR1 is LGHNT and CDR2 is FRNRAP in the germline V gene. The CDR3 nucleotides are TGTGCAGCCGCCTCGGGGGAGGCCCTAGATACGCAGTATTTT. Protein: CAAASGEALDTQYF.

Of note for this clonotype: Germline is not matched at one junction end, which may reflect a read error. The V gene is TRBV29-1, the J gene TRBJ2-1, with D tentatively TRBD1 or TRBD2 (6 bases each). This CDR3 has 12 amino acids. Germline assignment: CDR1 SQVTM and CDR2 ANQGSEA. Here the CDR3 DNA reads TGCGGCGTTGTAGTTTCGGGGGCCGAGCAGTTCTTC. Translation gives CGVVVSGAEQFF.

This clonotype was picked up a small number of times. This may stem from a read error, because a much larger clone lies one nucleotide away. The CDR3 DNA sequence: TGTGCCAGCAGCGTAGGCCCAGCGGGGGGAGAGGCCCAGTACTTC. Translation gives CASSVGPAGGEAQYF. The chain employs TRBV9 and TRBJ2-5; 9 nucleotides match TRBD2. The CDR3 extends over 15 amino acids. The germline CDR1 and CDR2 sequences are SGDLS and YYNGEE.

This clonotype was detected only a few times. This chain uses TRBV7-2 with TRBJ2-5; TRBD2 matches at 7 bases. Unmatched junction bases numbered 10, after V lost 3 bases and J lost 9 bases. CDR1 is SGHTA, CDR2 FQGNSA, per germline. CDR3 length: 14 residues. The CDR3 DNA reads TGTGCCAGCAGCTTTAGCTCCCAGGGAGGGTCCCAGTACTTC. Translated: CASSFSSQGGSQYF.

The chain links TRBV15 to TRBJ1-5; D gene uncertain. The CDR3 consists of 12 residues. Trimming removed 3 bases from V and 3 bases from J, with 3 bases in between. CDR1 and CDR2 from the germline V gene are LNHNV and YYDKDF (reference sequence). The CDR3 loop is CATSRINQPQHF. CDR3 DNA sequence: TGTGCCACCAGCAGGATCAATCAGCCCCAGCATTTT.

The CDR3: CASSLAIAGGLDTQYF. The DNA of the CDR3 is TGTGCCAGCAGCTTGGCTATAGCGGGGGGGCTAGATACGCAGTATTTT. The rearrangement joins TRBV5-5 to TRBJ2-3; 11 nucleotides agree with TRBD2. Germline CDR1 SGHKS, CDR2 YYEKEE (reference sequence). This CDR3 contains 16 residues. V lost 0 bases, J lost 5 bases, and 5 bases stayed unmatched.